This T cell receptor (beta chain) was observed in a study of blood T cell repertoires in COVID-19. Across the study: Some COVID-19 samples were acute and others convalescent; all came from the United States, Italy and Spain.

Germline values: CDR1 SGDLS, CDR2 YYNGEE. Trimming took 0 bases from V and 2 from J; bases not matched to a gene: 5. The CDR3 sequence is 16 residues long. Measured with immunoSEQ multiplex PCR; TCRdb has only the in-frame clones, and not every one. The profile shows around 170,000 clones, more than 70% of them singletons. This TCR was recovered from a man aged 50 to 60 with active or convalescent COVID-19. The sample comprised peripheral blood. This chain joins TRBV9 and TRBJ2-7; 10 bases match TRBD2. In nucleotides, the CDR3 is TGTGCCAGCAGCGTAGGGGTAGCGGGGGGTGCCTACGAGCAGTACTTC. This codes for CASSVGVAGGAYEQYF.